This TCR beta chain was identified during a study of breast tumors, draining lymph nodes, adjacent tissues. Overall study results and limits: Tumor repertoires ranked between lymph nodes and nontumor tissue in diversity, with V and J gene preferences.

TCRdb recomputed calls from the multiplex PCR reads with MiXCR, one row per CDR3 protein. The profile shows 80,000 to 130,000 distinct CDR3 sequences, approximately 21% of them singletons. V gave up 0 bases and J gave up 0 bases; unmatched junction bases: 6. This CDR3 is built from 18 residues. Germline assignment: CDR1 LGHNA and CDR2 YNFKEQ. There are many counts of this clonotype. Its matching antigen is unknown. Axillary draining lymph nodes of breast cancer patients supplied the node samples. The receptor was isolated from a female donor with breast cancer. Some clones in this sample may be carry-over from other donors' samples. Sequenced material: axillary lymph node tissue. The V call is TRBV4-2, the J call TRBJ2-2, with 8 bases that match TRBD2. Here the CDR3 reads CASSQDWSGGPNTGELFF. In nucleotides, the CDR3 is TGTGCCAGCAGCCAAGATTGGAGCGGGGGCCCGAACACCGGGGAGCTGTTTTTT.